Listed below are T cell receptor beta chains from one sample, sequenced in a study of monozygotic twins with inflammatory bowel disease. TCRdb reprocessed the 5' RACE reads and keeps a single row for each CDR3 protein, giving no DNA. The listing records roughly 170,000 distinct CDR3 sequences. The sequenced sample consisted of blood. The receptors come from a human donor with ulcerative colitis or Crohn's disease, or a healthy co-twin of an affected twin (not recorded which). The CDR3 runs from the conserved cysteine through the conserved F or W.

J | length | V | CDR3
TRBJ1-2 | 13 | TRBV20-1 | CSAGTGEVRGYTF
TRBJ1-1 | 15 | TRBV27 | CASSPLLGNRAEAFF
TRBJ1-5 | 13 | TRBV7-9 | CASSRTGSGPQHF
TRBJ2-1 | 13 | TRBV20-1 | CSAATGAINEQFF
TRBJ1-5 | 13 | TRBV20-1 | CSAGTGVDQPQHF
TRBJ2-5 | 16 | TRBV7-2 | CASSLRRGAVQETQYF
TRBJ2-1 | 16 | TRBV7-2 | CASRLLASGGYNEQFF
TRBJ1-3 | 15 | TRBV4-3 | CASSQGQSSGNTIYF
TRBJ1-1 | 13 | TRBV29-1 | CSVLRTGGTEAFF
TRBJ1-2 | 13 | TRBV15 | CATSRGTARGYTF
TRBJ2-2 | 13 | TRBV20-1 | CSASGGNTGELFF
TRBJ1-6 | 14 | TRBV7-2 | CASSPRQGGSPLHF
TRBJ2-5 | 11 | TRBV18 | CASSPPETQYF
TRBJ2-7 | 13 | TRBV18 | CASSVGGGNEQYF
TRBJ1-1 | 13 | TRBV20-1 | CSAHWPIPDEAFF
TRBJ2-7 | 16 | TRBV7-2 | CASSLAPSGSDYEQYF
TRBJ2-7 | 13 | TRBV6-2/TRBV6-3 | CASMIADRGEQYF
TRBJ2-2 | 15 | TRBV30 | CAWRPRNMNTGELFF
TRBJ2-2 | 15 | TRBV11-2 | CASSFQGLSGGELFF
TRBJ1-4 | 16 | TRBV4-1 | CASSPEQGPRNEKLFF
TRBJ2-2 | 16 | TRBV5-4 | CASSLERTSEDGELFF
TRBJ1-5 | 12 | TRBV12-3/TRBV12-4 | CASSQSNQPQHF
TRBJ2-2 | 16 | TRBV5-1 | CASSPGTGANTGELFF
TRBJ2-7 | 13 | TRBV29-1 | CSVEVGDSYEQYF
TRBJ2-1 | 17 | TRBV4-1 | CASSQEDRASAWNEQFF
TRBJ2-7 | 13 | TRBV20-1 | CSARDGRNYEQYF
TRBJ2-1 | 13 | TRBV20-1 | CSALRWGYNEQFF
TRBJ2-7 | 14 | TRBV7-6 | CASSLAGETYEQYF
TRBJ2-2 | 16 | TRBV18 | CASSPRAGLGTGELFF
TRBJ1-3 | 15 | TRBV6-1 | CASSRDRSSGNTIYF
TRBJ1-4 | 12 | TRBV7-9 | CASSLGGQDCHF
TRBJ2-7 | 13 | TRBV20-1 | CSASGRDSYEQYF
TRBJ2-3 | 14 | TRBV20-1 | CSASDPRGTDTQYF
TRBJ2-1 | 15 | TRBV27 | CASSLSSSGGNEQFF
TRBJ2-1 | 16 | TRBV20-1 | CSASDPTGGLYNEQFF
TRBJ1-1 | 17 | TRBV6-5 | CASSYSRTGVRNTEAFF
TRBJ1-6 | 13 | TRBV5-1 | CASKGVSNSPLHF